This entry lists 20 T cell receptor beta chains sequenced from one sample in a study of T-cell reconstitution after alpha-beta-depleted transplantation in children. Unique molecular identifiers were built into the TCRbeta library. TCRdb used MiXCR to reprocess the PCR reads, holding one entry per CDR3 protein. The sample holds over 300,000 distinct CDR3 sequences, about 9.4% seen once. The source material was PBMCs from the stem cell graft donor, sampled from the stem cell graft. The receptors here all came from a human donor who donated a stem cell graft to a child with acute lymphoblastic leukemia.

The table lists this clonotype with many counts. One junction end does not reproduce the germline sequence, and a read error may be involved. This chain uses TRBV7-7 with TRBJ2-5; TRBD2 matches at 7 bases. This CDR3 spans 14 amino acids. Germline V gene lookup returns CDR1 SSHAT and CDR2 FNYEAQ (reference sequence). The CDR3 DNA reads TGTGCTAGCAGCTTAGGGAGGGCTCCAGAGACCCAGTACTTC. This codes for CASSLGRAPETQYF.

The CDR3 DNA reads TGTGCCAGCAGCCATAGCGGGAGAGGGTATGAGCAGTTCTTC. It is translated as CASSHSGRGYEQFF. The J gene is TRBJ2-1, the V gene TRBV4-2; 9 bases align to TRBD2. V dropped 3 bases and J dropped 8; count of bases not matched to a gene: 5. This CDR3 is 14 amino acids long. The germline V gene encodes CDR1 LGHNA and CDR2 YNFKEQ.

This clonotype showed up just a few times. The V and J genes are TRBV5-1 and TRBJ2-1; D is possibly TRBD1 or TRBD2 (5 bases each). There are 16 residues in the CDR3. Germline V gene data show CDR1 as SGHRS and CDR2 as YFSETQ. Trimming stripped 6 bases from V and 3 bases from J, with 19 bases between. For the CDR3, the DNA is TGCGCCAGCACCCCAGGTGGGGCTAGCAGCTACAATGAGCAGTTCTTC. It encodes CASTPGGASSYNEQFF.

The CDR3: CASRPNSGYNEQFF. DNA of the CDR3: TGCGCCAGCAGACCCAATAGCGGATACAATGAGCAGTTCTTC. The chain links TRBV5-1 to TRBJ2-1; a weak D match, TRBD2 (6 bases). V lost 5 bases and J 4 bases, leaving 13 bases between the germline ends. CDR1 and CDR2 (germline): SGHRS, YFSETQ. The CDR3 is made up of 14 amino acids.

This clonotype showed up many times. The chain links TRBV7-9 to TRBJ1-4, with TRBD1 identical over 8 bases. V lost 7 bases to trimming and J lost 8 bases; unmatched junction nucleotides: 3. In germline, CDR1 is SEHNR, CDR2 FQNEAQ (reference sequence). This CDR3 is 12 amino acids long. The CDR3 region has the DNA TGTGCCAGCACCAGACAGGGGGAAAAACTGTTTTTT. It is translated as CASTRQGEKLFF.

This clonotype came up many times. The chain is built from TRBV5-1 and TRBJ2-7, with D hard to call. CDR1 is SGHRS, CDR2 YFSETQ, per germline. The V gene lost 0 bases and the J gene lost 5 bases, with 9 bases spanning the gap. The length of the CDR3 is 13 residues. CDR3 in amino acids: CASSLVRRNEQYF. DNA for the CDR3: TGCGCCAGCAGCTTGGTAAGGCGGAACGAGCAGTACTTC.

This clonotype showed up just a few times. The rearrangement uses TRBV5-1 and TRBJ2-7; D might be TRBD1 (6 bases). The CDR3 length is 18 residues. V lost 4 bases and J lost 0, with 23 bases in between. Germline CDR1 is SGHRS and CDR2 is YFSETQ. In DNA, the CDR3 is TGCGCCAGCAGCCACAGAGCCGGGACACTTAGGGGCTCCTACGAGCAGTACTTC. Protein product: CASSHRAGTLRGSYEQYF. Using reference TRBV5-1 and TRBJ2-7 for the parts outside the CDR3, the full variable domain is KAGVTQTPRYLIKTRGQQVTLSCSPISGHRSVSWYQQTPGQGLQFLFEYFSETQRNKGNFPGRFSGRQFSNSRSEMNVSTLELGDSALYLCASSHRAGTLRGSYEQYFGPGTRLTVT.

J is TRBJ2-1 and V is TRBV5-4; TRBD2 might be the D (5 bases). Germline CDR1 SGHNT, CDR2 YYREEE (reference sequence). Trimming cost V 4 bases and J 10 bases, with 15 bases left between them. This CDR3 region has 13 residues. The chain's CDR3 is CASSLTGPGEQFF. CDR3 sequence (DNA): TGTGCCAGCAGCCTTACCGGGCCGGGGGAGCAGTTCTTC. The full variable domain, completed using reference TRBV5-4 and TRBJ2-1, is ETGVTQSPTHLIKTRGQQVTLRCSSQSGHNTVSWYQQALGQGPQFIFQYYREEENGRGNFPPRFSGLQFPNYSSELNVNALELDDSALYLCASSLTGPGEQFFGPGTRLTVL.

The table lists this clonotype with a few counts. V is TRBV12-3 or TRBV12-4 and J is TRBJ1-2, with D perhaps TRBD1 (6 bases). The CDR3 is 15 amino acids. V dropped 1 base and J dropped 2 bases, with 11 bases sitting between them. CDR3 residues: CASSLDGTLNYGYTF. As DNA, the CDR3 is TGTGCCAGCAGTTTAGACGGGACACTAAACTATGGCTACACCTTC.

There are a few counts of this clonotype. The CDR3 here is CASSQPPGLAAYNEQFF. The CDR3 DNA reads as TGTGCCAGCAGCCAACCGCCGGGACTAGCGGCCTACAATGAGCAGTTCTTC. This chain links TRBV7-9 with TRBJ2-1; 11 bases match TRBD2. The germline gives CDR1 SEHNR, CDR2 FQNEAQ (reference sequence). The CDR3 runs 17 residues. The junction had 8 bases not matched to a gene; V was cut back by 5 bases and J by 2 bases.

This clonotype has at least ten counts. The rearrangement links TRBV7-9 to TRBJ1-1; the D is unclear. V gave up 2 bases and J gave up 0 bases, with 7 bases separating them. The CDR3 runs to 14 residues. Germline V CDR1 and CDR2: SEHNR, FQNEAQ (reference sequence). CDR3 sequence: CASSLIGLNTEAFF. DNA for the CDR3: TGTGCCAGCAGCTTAATCGGGTTGAACACTGAAGCTTTCTTT.

This clonotype showed up many times. The J gene is TRBJ2-6, the V gene TRBV6-5; 10 bases match TRBD1. The CDR3 spans 18 residues. The germline CDR1 and CDR2 sequences are MNHEY and SVGAGI. V lost 5 bases, J lost 0 bases, and 7 bases stayed unmatched. The CDR3 protein is CASSHRDRGISGANVLTF. The CDR3, as DNA: TGTGCCAGCAGTCACCGGGACAGGGGCATCTCTGGGGCCAACGTCCTGACTTTC.

This chain links TRBV29-1 with TRBJ1-2; TRBD1 is a possible D gene (5 bases). V was pared by 3 bases and J by 0 bases, with 14 bases between. The CDR3 runs 15 residues. CDR1 and CDR2 (germline): SQVTM, ANQGSEA. The CDR3 coding sequence is TGCAGCGTTGATAAGAGGGGCCCAGCTAACTATGGCTACACCTTC. The encoded protein is CSVDKRGPANYGYTF.

J is TRBJ2-7 and V is TRBV7-2; tentative D call: TRBD1 (6 bases). The CDR3 is 14 amino acids. CDR1 SGHTA and CDR2 FQGNSA come from the germline V gene. With 3 bases removed from V and 3 bases from J, the gap between germline ends came to 12 bases. The CDR3 sequence is CASSFRDNIYEQYF. In DNA form, the CDR3 reads TGTGCCAGCAGCTTCCGGGACAACATCTACGAGCAGTACTTC.

J is TRBJ1-2 and V is TRBV5-1; D is undetermined. This CDR3 has 15 residues. Trimming took off 0 bases at V and 3 bases at J, with 12 bases between the two ends. Per the germline V gene, CDR1 is SGHRS and CDR2 is YFSETQ. The CDR3 is CASSLEVRAHYGYTF. The CDR3 nucleotides read TGCGCCAGCAGCTTGGAGGTTAGGGCCCACTATGGCTACACCTTC.

This sequence joins TRBV7-9 and TRBJ2-3; 10 bases are a match to TRBD2. This CDR3 comprises 16 residues. CDR1 and CDR2 from the germline V gene are SEHNR and FQNEAQ (reference sequence). The trim removed 5 bases at V and 5 bases at J, leaving 10 bases unmatched. The CDR3 region is CASSTTSGEEGDTQYF. As DNA, the CDR3 is TGTGCCAGCAGCACCACTAGCGGGGAGGAGGGAGATACGCAGTATTTT. Full variable domain (remainder filled in from reference TRBV7-9 and TRBJ2-3): DTGVSQNPRHKITKRGQNVTFRCDPISEHNRLYWYRQTLGQGPEFLTYFQNEAQLEKSRLLSDRFSAERPKGSFSTLEIQRTEQGDSAMYLCASSTTSGEEGDTQYFGPGTRLTVL.

This clonotype was seen at least ten times. The CDR3 sequence is CATSDPGPTLNEQFF. CDR3 bases: TGTGCCACCAGTGACCCGGGACCCACCTTGAATGAGCAGTTCTTC. The chain combines TRBV24-1 with TRBJ2-1, with D possibly called TRBD1 or TRBD2 (5 bases each). Germline values: CDR1 KGHDR, CDR2 SFDVKD. This CDR3 spans 15 amino acids. With 4 bases removed from V and 7 bases from J, the gap between germline ends came to 16 bases.

The gene calls are TRBV7-9 and TRBJ1-2, with 9 nucleotides matching TRBD1. The CDR3 is 15 amino acids. The junction had 8 bases not matched to a gene; V was cut back by 5 bases and J by 4 bases. Germline CDR1 reads SEHNR; CDR2 reads FQNEAQ (reference sequence). This CDR3 reads CASSPPGQGFYGYTF. The CDR3 DNA reads as TGTGCCAGCAGCCCACCGGGACAGGGATTCTATGGCTACACCTTC.

At least ten counts were recorded for this clonotype. This chain links TRBV7-8 with TRBJ1-2, with no clear D. The V and J ends lost 0 bases and 1 base respectively, with 9 bases between them. Germline values: CDR1 SGHVS, CDR2 FQNEAQ. CDR3 size: 15 residues. CDR3 in amino acids: CASSLAGSLNYGYTF. The CDR3 DNA is TGTGCCAGCAGCTTAGCGGGTTCCCTTAACTATGGCTACACCTTC. Looking up the rest from reference TRBV7-8 and TRBJ1-2 gives the full variable domain: GAGVSQSPRYKVAKRGQDVALRCDPISGHVSLFWYQQALGQGPEFLTYFQNEAQLDKSGLPSDRFFAERPEGSVSTLKIQRTQQEDSAVYLCASSLAGSLNYGYTFGSGTRLTVV.

This clonotype has just a few counts. In DNA form, the CDR3 reads TGTGCCAGCAGTTACACCTTTAGGGACAGGGCGTATGGCTACACCTTC. It yields the protein CASSYTFRDRAYGYTF. The chain has TRBV6-5 and TRBJ1-2, with TRBD1 matching 9 bases. V was pared by 2 bases and J by 5 bases, with 9 bases of the junction left unmatched. CDR1 and CDR2 from the germline V gene are MNHEY and SVGAGI. The length of the CDR3 is 16 residues.